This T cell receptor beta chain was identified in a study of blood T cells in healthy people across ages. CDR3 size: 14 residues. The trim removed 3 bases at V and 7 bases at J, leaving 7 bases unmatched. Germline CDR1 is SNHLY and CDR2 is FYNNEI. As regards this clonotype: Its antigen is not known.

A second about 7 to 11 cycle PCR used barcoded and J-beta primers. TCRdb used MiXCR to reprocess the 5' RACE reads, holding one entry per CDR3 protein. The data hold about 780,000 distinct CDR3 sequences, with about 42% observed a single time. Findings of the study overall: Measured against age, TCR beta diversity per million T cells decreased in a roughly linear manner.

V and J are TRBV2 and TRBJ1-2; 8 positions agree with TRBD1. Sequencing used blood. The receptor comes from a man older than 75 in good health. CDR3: CASSDRQGRFGYTF. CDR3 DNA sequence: TGTGCCAGCAGTGACCGACAGGGGAGGTTTGGCTACACCTTC.